The entry below describes one T cell receptor (beta chain). This sample stems from a study of T cells in tumors after PD-1 blockade. At the level of the study: Some patients also took daily vismodegib 150 mg during anti-PD-1 treatment.

Measured with immunoSEQ multiplex PCR; TCRdb has only the in-frame clones, and not every one. The table records about 63,000 clones, approximately 79% of them present only once. Looked up from germline, CDR1 is SGDLS and CDR2 is YYNGEE. Trimming shortened V by 4 bases and J by 3 bases, and 17 bases separated the two germline ends. The CDR3 length is 16 residues. The chain links TRBV9 to TRBJ2-1, with D tentatively TRBD2 (5 bases). Sequenced here: PBMCs, sampled after anti-PD-1 treatment. This TCR was recovered from a human donor with basal cell carcinoma. In DNA, the CDR3 is TGTGCCAGCAGCCTGGAACTAGTCCCTTTCTACAATGAGCAGTTCTTC. This encodes CASSLELVPFYNEQFF.